This is a list of T cell receptor beta chains from one sample in a study of cytomegalovirus exposure and HLA in healthy donors. Assay: immunoSEQ multiplex PCR; the TCRdb copy retains only in-frame clones and omits some. In the table there are about 150,000 clones, roughly 90% of which are singletons. Input material: PBMCs. These receptors were collected from a woman under 30 in good health and CMV-seronegative. Both conserved end residues are part of each CDR3. The D gene is left open where the match is weak. Clone size is stated in some rows and not others, as once, few, many or a class when expanded.

D,length,size,J,V,CDR3,DNA
TRBD2,13,-,TRBJ2-7,TRBV7-7,CASSLGSGSEQYF,TGTGCTAGCAGCTTGGGAAGCGGGAGCGAGCAGTACTTC
-,23,-,TRBJ1-5,TRBV21-1,CASSSRTSSGGKETRDSNQPQHF,TGTGCCAGCAGCTCTCGCACAAGTTCTGGGGGAAAAGAGACTAGAGATAGCAATCAGCCCCAGCATTTT
-,13,few,TRBJ1-1,TRBV27,CASSFFPNTEAFF,TGTGCCAGCAGTTTCTTCCCGAACACTGAAGCTTTCTTT
-,12,-,TRBJ1-2,TRBV7-3,CASSAGTGGYTF,TGTGCCAGCAGCGCCGGGACTGGTGGCTACACCTTC
-,12,-,TRBJ1-2,TRBV6-6,CASSSTGKGYTF,TGTGCCAGCAGTTCGACAGGTAAAGGCTACACCTTC
TRBD1,12,once,TRBJ1-5,TRBV6-5,CASGTGSQPQHF,TGTGCCAGCGGGACAGGGAGTCAGCCCCAGCATTTT
TRBD1,14,-,TRBJ1-1,TRBV6-5,CASSENRGYTEAFF,TGTGCCAGCAGTGAAAACAGGGGATACACTGAAGCTTTCTTT
-,18,once,TRBJ2-2,TRBV4-2,CASSQDLPGGRRTGELFF,TGTGCCAGCAGCCAAGATTTACCCGGCGGCAGACGGACCGGGGAGCTGTTTTTT
TRBD2,14,-,TRBJ2-7,TRBV13,CASSLGLALDEQYF,TGTGCCAGCAGCTTGGGACTAGCTCTCGACGAGCAGTACTTC
-,18,-,TRBJ2-1,TRBV18,CASSPEAQGLGSYNEQFF,TGTGCCAGCTCACCAGAGGCGCAGGGTCTGGGCTCCTACAATGAGCAGTTCTTC
-,13,-,TRBJ2-3,TRBV28,CACRASWLDTQYF,TGTGCCTGTCGTGCGAGTTGGTTGGATACGCAGTATTTT
-,12,few,TRBJ1-1,TRBV6-6,CASSNPQERAFF,TGTGCCAGCAGCAACCCACAGGAGCGAGCTTTCTTT
TRBD1,15,-,TRBJ1-1,TRBV19,CASRFISGGLTEAFF,TGTGCCAGTAGGTTTATCTCAGGGGGCTTGACTGAAGCTTTCTTT
TRBD1,18,-,TRBJ1-5,TRBV7-8,CASSFNPQGAISNQPQHF,TGTGCCAGCAGTTTCAATCCACAGGGGGCGATTAGCAATCAGCCCCAGCATTTT
-,16,-,TRBJ2-3,TRBV7-2,CASSRSQGPFTDTQYF,TGTGCCAGCAGCCGATCACAGGGCCCTTTCACAGATACGCAGTATTTT
TRBD2,14,-,TRBJ2-3,TRBV2,CASSERSGRGTQYF,TGTGCCAGCAGTGAACGTAGCGGGAGGGGTACGCAGTATTTT
TRBD1,19,-,TRBJ2-4,TRBV4-1,CASSQDSFPFQGAGDIQYF,TGCGCCAGCAGCCAAGATAGTTTTCCTTTCCAGGGGGCCGGAGACATTCAGTACTTC
-,11,once,TRBJ1-2,TRBV4-1,CASSQPGDYTF,TGCGCCAGCAGCCAACCGGGGGACTACACCTTC
-,14,-,TRBJ1-2,TRBV18,CASSLASDGGGYTF,TGTGCCAGCTCACTCGCCAGCGACGGAGGTGGCTACACCTTC
-,14,-,TRBJ2-5,TRBV4-1,CASSQLGARETQYF,TGCGCCAGCAGCCAGCTAGGGGCCAGGGAGACCCAGTACTTC
-,15,-,TRBJ2-1,TRBV5-4,CASSLAVDSYNEQFF,TGTGCCAGCAGCTTGGCTGTGGACAGTTACAATGAGCAGTTCTTC
TRBD2,16,-,TRBJ2-3,TRBV11-2,CASSLVLAGGTDTQYF,TGTGCCAGCAGCTTAGTCCTAGCGGGGGGCACAGATACGCAGTATTTT
TRBD1,15,-,TRBJ1-1,TRBV19,CASSPTGGIGTEAFF,TGTGCCAGTAGCCCGACAGGGGGCATCGGCACTGAAGCTTTCTTT
TRBD2,15,-,TRBJ2-7,TRBV7-2,CASSPRLAGSYEQYF,TGTGCCAGCAGCCCAAGACTAGCGGGCTCCTACGAGCAGTACTTC
-,14,-,TRBJ1-1,TRBV4-2,CASGEVGGDTEAFF,TGTGCCAGCGGAGAAGTTGGAGGCGACACTGAAGCTTTCTTT
TRBD1,14,-,TRBJ1-1,TRBV5-1,CASSRGQGRSEAFF,TGCGCCAGCAGCCGGGGACAGGGGCGCTCTGAAGCTTTCTTT
-,15,-,TRBJ2-1,TRBV27,CASTLRASDYNEQFF,TGTGCCAGCACCCTTAGGGCTAGCGACTACAATGAGCAGTTCTTC
TRBD2,17,-,TRBJ2-5,TRBV12-5,CASGLSGSGGLGETQYF,TGTGCTAGTGGTCTTTCGGGCAGCGGGGGGCTGGGGGAGACCCAGTACTTC
TRBD2,14,-,TRBJ2-1,TRBV2,CASSALTSDNEQFF,TGTGCCAGCAGCGCCTTAACTAGCGACAATGAGCAGTTCTTC
-,14,-,TRBJ1-1,TRBV28,CASSLLAENTEAFF,TGTGCCAGCAGTTTACTGGCCGAGAACACTGAAGCTTTCTTT
-,13,-,TRBJ1-6,TRBV7-2,CASSLDRFSPLHF,TGTGCCAGCAGCTTAGACAGGTTTTCACCCCTCCACTTT